This T cell receptor (beta chain) was captured by sequencing in a study of cytomegalovirus exposure and HLA in healthy donors (dated by TCRdb to 2015 to 2018). Broadly, across the study: According to an earlier analysis of a few hundred of the donors, about 180 million T cells yielded some 120 million unique TCR beta sequences and approximately 280 Gb of sequence data. Every repertoire in the discovery cohort had been generated on one and the same sequencing platform. Donor age, sex, ethnicity and CMV serostatus were collected together with the repertoire data. About 330 gigabases of sequencing data and roughly 81 million unique TCR sequences made up an early release that covered about 640 HLA-typed donors. Typing coverage varied by locus: 629-630 donors for A, B, C, DRB1 and DQB1; about 520 for DQA1; approximately 570 for DPA1; roughly 450 for DPB1. Of the approximately 400 genotyped donors, approximately 83% fell in the genetic ancestry cluster associated with self-reported Caucasian donors. Besides the first cohort of around 700 subjects, a separate validation cohort made up of over 95 different subjects was used. Class I and class II HLA loci were covered by the typing at four-digit resolution. The study aimed to test whether cataloging public T cell receptors could reveal signatures of past pathogen exposure. The later analysis used no new phenotypic data to find candidate immune exposures, relying instead on TCR beta sequences and their occurrence across donors. An earlier analysis of 587 of the donors used high-throughput TCR beta sequencing to judge whether each TCR beta V gene segment behaved as functional or pseudogenic. To study patterns of TCR occurrence, a later analysis re-analyzed previously published TCR beta repertoires from 550 to 800 donors and added high-resolution HLA genotyping. Among around 400 genotyped donors of the cohort, an average of around 240,000 unique TCR beta nucleotide sequences were sequenced per donor, about a sixth of them non-productive. Genome-wide SNP genotypes for about 65% of the roughly 700 donors were used in a later genetic analysis, which treated that subset as a discovery cohort. High-throughput TCR immunosequencing, statistical association of individual TCRs with disease status, and machine learning were combined to predict cytomegalovirus infection status. Because of strong linkage in the cohort, roughly five DR-DQ haplotypes were treated as single units for association and clustering. Using immunosequencing, the study profiled T cell repertoires from some 670 subjects and related those repertoires to cytomegalovirus serostatus. General study outcomes and caveats: Cytomegalovirus status was reported to be diagnosed by the classifier with high specificity and sensitivity in both the original and validation cohorts. Because counts were too low, around 18 rarely observed V segments, including chromosome 9 orphons, were left out of the earlier analysis of about 620 of the donors. Most TCR sequences were observed very rarely across donors, whereas some public TCRs were present in many individuals. CMV serostatus was the only immune exposure information available for the cohort. V-gene and J-gene trimming of TCR beta chains was associated with a missense DCLRE1C variant in a later genetic analysis, and the association was replicated in an independent cohort. Because the 87-base-pair reads could not distinguish some IMGT-functional V segments, including TRBV6-2 and TRBV6-3, those segments were excluded. In a later analysis, HLA-associated TCR beta chains showed more clonal expansion and lower generation probabilities than non-associated chains that were equally common. Most CMV-associated TCR beta chains appeared to be HLA-restricted in a later analysis, and the HLA associations seemed to be driven largely by CMV exposure. A later genetic analysis reported fewer N-insertions in productive TCRs among donors in an Asian-associated ancestry cluster than the roughly 690-donor mean. A few of the identified cytomegalovirus-associated TCR beta chains were confirmed in vitro to be specific for cytomegalovirus antigens. Correlated functional status among segregating V segments might be attributable to linkage disequilibrium, but an unknown experimental factor could not be ruled out. It was suggested by the authors that the approach could potentially be generalized to other disease states and immunological phenotypes. In a later analysis, TCR association rates were found to vary across HLA loci, with the most associated TCRs seen for DRB1 alleles and the fewest for HLA-C alleles. In an earlier analysis of about 540 of the donors, most TCR beta V segments were observed in productive rearrangements about 87% or about 30% of the time, broadly matching IMGT annotations. In the study, around 150 TCR beta chains were listed as associated with cytomegalovirus. A further reported finding was that TCR beta sequences accurately predicted the HLA-A and HLA-B alleles for most subjects in the first cohort. Because HLA typing was missing for some donors at each locus, association tests included only the typed subset. At a false discovery rate of 0.05, a later analysis linked around 17,000 TCR beta sequences to specific HLA alleles. Several of the top co-occurrence clusters appeared to be linked to parvovirus B19, influenza, CMV and Epstein-Barr virus, according to a later analysis. A cluster of highly shared sequence variants was judged likely to be a technical artifact of the sequencing pipeline. Sequencing depth was assumed to be roughly uniform across donors in the presence/absence analyses, though that assumption may not hold. When HLA alleles, especially DR and DQ, strongly co-occurred, TCR associations were difficult to assign to individual alleles. In this cohort, only TCR beta chains were sequenced, and detectable features were limited by the absence of alpha or paired-chain data.

The cohort comprised hundreds of healthy bone marrow donors. Cohort members were all nominally healthy when sampled, although unrecorded immune exposures were likely present. The donor tested CMV seronegative and was one of the 352 seronegative cohort members. A peripheral blood sample was provided by each donor, and peripheral blood mononuclear cells were used for TCR beta sequencing. The Qiagen DNeasy Blood Extraction Kit was used to extract genomic DNA from the blood cell samples. For this clone: It has no known antigen specificity. No qualities accompany the bases; no much larger clone lies one base away.

The library came from the immunoSEQ multiplex PCR assay. For the multiplex PCR, a mixture combining 60 forward primers for TCR Vbeta segments and 13 reverse primers for TCR Jbeta segments was used. Amplification of the CDR3 region of rearranged TCR beta genes was performed with a multiplex PCR assay on genomic DNA. On the Illumina HiSeq System, the amplified TCR beta libraries were sequenced as 87-base-pair reads. Per the source publication's procedure: A later analysis tallied some 79 million unique TCR beta chains across the 666 repertoires, and around 12 million of those chains were shared by two or more donors. A nearest-neighbor algorithm error-corrected the raw reads and collapsed the reads into unique sequences, merging closely related sequences to remove PCR and sequencing errors. V, D and J gene segments were assigned by aligning CDR3 sequences to IMGT reference sequences. For a sequence to be retained, a match of at least six nucleotides to both a V gene segment and a J gene segment was required. A rearrangement counted as productive if the CDR3 had no stop codons and remained in frame with V and J, and every other rearrangement counted as non-productive. CDR3 was defined according to IMGT convention as the region running from the second conserved V-encoded cysteine to the conserved J-encoded phenylalanine. In an earlier analysis of roughly 610 of the donors, sequences lacking an unambiguous match to a single V gene segment were excluded. In an earlier analysis of around 590 of the donors, a V segment was called functional when productive rearrangements were above 56.7%, and segregating when the standard deviation between donors exceeded 5%. A statistical classification framework was built for diagnosing cytomegalovirus status from the catalog of TCR beta chain sequences. In a later analysis, TCR nucleotide sequences were compared against IMGT/GENE-DB human TR gene sequences so that V and J genes could be assigned. Using the TCRdist pipeline, a later analysis assigned CDR3 sequences along with most-parsimonious VDJ recombination scenarios. In a later analysis, each TCR beta chain was defined by its CDR3 amino acid sequence together with its V-gene family, and reads without a unique V-gene family were excluded. In a later analysis, 450 to 600 highly shared, low-generation-probability nucleotide sequences were removed to address suspected cross-contamination and a sequencing artifact. In a later analysis, a clonal expansion index was calculated for each public chain from normalized within-repertoire ranks of inferred template counts. A later analysis computed generation probabilities with a VDJ recombination model fitted to out-of-frame rearrangements, and checked the results against IGoR. Hypergeometric tests were used in a later analysis to score TCR-TCR, TCR-HLA and TCR-CMV co-occurrence, with a repertoire-size bias correction applied to the TCR pairs. False discovery rates were estimated in a later analysis by permuting HLA or CMV assignments 20 times. In a later analysis, co-occurring TCRs were grouped using DBSCAN, with TCRdist sequence similarity added in when clustering inside HLA-allele-positive subsets. For co-occurrence clustering, repertoires with fewer than 30,000 or more than 120,000 public chains were excluded, along with five repertoires with anomalous nucleotide sharing. The immuneACCESS repertoire file appears here via TCRdb, limited to in-frame rearrangements. These files lack a portion of the clones; in checked studies, under half of the deficit traces to unresolved V genes, and the cause of the others is not known. D and trimming were read from the DNA, whereas the V and J calls and clone size are those reported in that table. The sample table shows 100,000 to 120,000 clones, and approximately 70% are seen once. The top ten clones comprise about 3.5% of the sample.

The CDR3, from cysteine to phenylalanine, totals 14 residues. Only the CDR3 portion is preserved as DNA: 42 bases, with reading frame beginning at the first base. Trimming takes 2 bases off V and 8 bases off J; junction bases not matched to a gene: 6. CDR1 SGDLS and CDR2 YYNGEE were looked up in the germline V gene. Rearrangement joined TRBV9 to TRBJ1-1; 10 bases in the middle match TRBD1. This TCR derives from a man aged 25 to 40 in good health and CMV-seronegative. The sequencing sample was made of PBMCs. The base sequence is TGTGCCAGCAGCGTGGGACAGGGGAGTGTCGAAGCTTTCTTT. Its amino acids are CASSVGQGSVEAFF. The reference TRBV9 and TRBJ1-1 proteins fill in what lies around the CDR3, so the full variable domain reads DSGVTQTPKHLITATGQRVTLRCSPRSGDLSVYWYQQSLDQGLQFLIQYYNGEERAKGNILERFSAQQFPDLHSELNLSSLELGDSALYFCASSVGQGSVEAFFGQGTRLTVV.